These T cell receptor beta chains were read from a single sample in a study of cytomegalovirus exposure and HLA in healthy donors. This table comes from immunoSEQ multiplex PCR, and its TCRdb copy is limited to in-frame clones, with some not included. The sample shows about 83,000 clones, approximately 96% of them seen only once. The sequenced sample consisted of PBMCs. The receptors shown here come from a young woman in good health and CMV-seronegative. Each CDR3 is given with its conserved first and last residue. D genes are given only for firm matches. The size field is filled for only some rows; it gives once, few, many or a size class.

>TRBJ2-2|TRBV5-4|.|TRBD2
CASRSGTSGRSGELFF
TGTGCCAGCAGATCCGGGACTAGCGGGAGGAGCGGGGAGCTGTTTTTT
>TRBJ2-1|TRBV18|.|TRBD2
CASSQPAWAGRDNEQFF
TGTGCCAGCTCACAACCCGCCTGGGCAGGGAGGGACAATGAGCAGTTCTTC
>TRBJ2-7|TRBV6-4|.|.
CASSDSFRGEQYF
TGTGCCAGCAGTGACTCTTTCCGGGGCGAGCAGTACTTC
>TRBJ2-5|TRBV18|.|.
CASLLRRGETQYF
TGTGCCAGCTTACTCAGAAGGGGAGAGACCCAGTACTTC
>TRBJ1-5|TRBV6-1|.|.
CASSGPWEGNSNQPQHF
TGTGCCAGCAGTGGCCCTTGGGAGGGAAATAGCAATCAGCCCCAGCATTTT
>TRBJ2-1|TRBV7-9|.|TRBD2
CASSDPGLAGEGGLQFF
TGTGCCAGCAGCGATCCTGGACTAGCGGGAGAAGGAGGGCTACAGTTCTTC
>TRBJ2-7|TRBV19|.|.
CASSIRGSLSYEQYF
TGTGCCAGTAGTATTAGAGGTTCCCTCTCCTACGAGCAGTACTTC
>TRBJ2-7|TRBV9|.|.
CASSVEEGYEQYF
TGTGCCAGCAGCGTAGAGGAGGGGTACGAGCAGTACTTC
>TRBJ2-7|TRBV5-6|.|TRBD2
CASSWGSGRPSRYEQYF
TGTGCCAGCAGCTGGGGTAGCGGGAGGCCTTCGAGGTACGAGCAGTACTTC
>TRBJ2-1|TRBV10-2|.|.
CASSGGYNEQFF
TGCGCCAGCAGCGGTGGCTACAATGAGCAGTTCTTC
>TRBJ1-1|TRBV6-5|once|.
CASSYSGPRYGEAFF
TGTGCCAGCAGTTACAGCGGGCCTCGCTATGGTGAAGCTTTCTTT
>TRBJ2-3|TRBV5-1|once|.
CASSLARGTDTQYF
TGCGCCAGCAGCTTGGCCAGGGGAACAGATACGCAGTATTTT
>TRBJ2-7|TRBV2|few|.
CASSERRGEQYF
TGTGCCAGCAGTGAGAGGAGGGGCGAGCAGTACTTC
>TRBJ1-5|TRBV27|.|TRBD1
CASSATGGVRQPQHF
TGTGCCAGCAGTGCCACAGGGGGCGTTCGCCAGCCCCAGCATTTT
>TRBJ2-1|TRBV5-1|.|TRBD1
CASSRDRAYNEQFF
TGCGCCAGCAGCCGGGACAGAGCCTACAATGAGCAGTTCTTC
>TRBJ2-2|TRBV7-9|.|.
CASSLDFIGELFF
TGTGCCAGCAGCTTAGATTTTATCGGGGAGCTGTTTTTT
>TRBJ2-7|TRBV25-1|.|.
CASRRDPYEQYF
TGTGCCAGCAGGAGGGATCCCTACGAGCAGTACTTC
>TRBJ1-5|TRBV6-1|.|TRBD1
CASGQQGFGQPQHF
TGTGCCAGCGGACAACAGGGGTTCGGCCAGCCCCAGCATTTT
>TRBJ1-4|TRBV5-6|.|.
CASTPGGGSGKKLFF
TGTGCCAGCACCCCCGGGGGGGGGAGTGGAAAAAAACTGTTTTTT
>TRBJ2-6|TRBV18|.|TRBD1
CASSPGQVGSGANVLTF
TGTGCCAGCTCACCGGGACAGGTGGGTTCTGGGGCCAACGTCCTGACTTTC
>TRBJ2-7|TRBV5-4|.|.
CASRQQGSRYEQYF
TGTGCCAGCAGACAACAGGGATCCCGCTACGAGCAGTACTTC
>TRBJ1-4|TRBV21-1|.|.
CASKKRVGSTNEKLFF
TGTGCCAGCAAAAAACGGGTGGGTTCAACTAATGAAAAACTGTTTTTT
>TRBJ2-2|TRBV5-1|.|.
CASGGAENTGELFF
TGCGCCAGCGGGGGGGCTGAGAACACCGGGGAGCTGTTTTTT
>TRBJ2-3|TRBV7-2|.|TRBD2
CASSRRLAGARADTQYF
TGTGCCAGCAGCCGTCGACTAGCGGGGGCCCGGGCAGATACGCAGTATTTT
>TRBJ2-1|TRBV7-9|.|.
CASSQHREQFF
TGTGCCAGCAGCCAACACCGAGAGCAGTTCTTC
>TRBJ2-3|TRBV5-6|.|.
CASSGPEQGTDTQYF
TGTGCCAGCAGCGGCCCGGAGCAGGGCACAGATACACAGTATTTT
>TRBJ2-6|TRBV6-4|.|.
CASSRDSSGANVLTF
TGTGCCAGCAGTCGGGACTCCTCTGGGGCCAACGTCCTGACTTTC
>TRBJ1-2|TRBV5-1|.|.
CASSLGQFYGYTF
TGCGCCAGCAGCTTAGGACAGTTCTATGGCTACACCTTC
>TRBJ1-2|TRBV10-3|once|.
CATALESSRGGYGYTF
TGTGCCACCGCGTTGGAGAGCAGCCGCGGAGGCTATGGCTACACCTTC
>TRBJ2-3|TRBV30|.|.
CAWSRGQPNTDTQYF
TGTGCCTGGAGTCGTGGGCAGCCGAACACAGATACGCAGTATTTT
>TRBJ2-5|TRBV9|.|TRBD2
CASSDGTSGPERETQYF
TGTGCCAGCAGCGATGGCACTAGCGGGCCAGAGCGGGAGACCCAGTACTTC
>TRBJ1-1|TRBV18|.|TRBD1
CASSPSLGQGASEAFF
TGTGCCAGCTCACCTTCTTTGGGACAGGGGGCAAGTGAAGCTTTCTTT
>TRBJ2-3|TRBV5-1|.|.
CASSLTTGQFTDTQYF
TGCGCCAGCAGCTTGACCACAGGGCAGTTCACAGATACGCAGTATTTT
>TRBJ2-7|TRBV30|.|TRBD1
CAWSLQGAREQYF
TGTGCCTGGAGTCTACAGGGGGCTCGCGAGCAGTACTTC
>TRBJ1-1|TRBV18|.|TRBD1
CASSRQGAGTEAFF
TGTGCCAGCTCACGACAGGGGGCTGGCACTGAAGCTTTCTTT